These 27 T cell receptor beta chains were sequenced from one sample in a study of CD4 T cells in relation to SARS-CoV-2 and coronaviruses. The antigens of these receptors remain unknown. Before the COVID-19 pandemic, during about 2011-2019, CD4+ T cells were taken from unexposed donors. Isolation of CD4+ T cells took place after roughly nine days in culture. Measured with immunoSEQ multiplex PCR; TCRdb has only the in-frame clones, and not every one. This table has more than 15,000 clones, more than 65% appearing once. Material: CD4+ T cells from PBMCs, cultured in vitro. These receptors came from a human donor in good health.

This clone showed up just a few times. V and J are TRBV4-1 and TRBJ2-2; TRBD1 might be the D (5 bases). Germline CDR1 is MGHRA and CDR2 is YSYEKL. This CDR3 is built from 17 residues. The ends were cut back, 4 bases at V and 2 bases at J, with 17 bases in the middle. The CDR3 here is CASSPRTHRINTGELFF. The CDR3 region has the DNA TGCGCCAGCAGCCCGAGGACACACAGGATTAACACCGGGGAGCTGTTTTTT.

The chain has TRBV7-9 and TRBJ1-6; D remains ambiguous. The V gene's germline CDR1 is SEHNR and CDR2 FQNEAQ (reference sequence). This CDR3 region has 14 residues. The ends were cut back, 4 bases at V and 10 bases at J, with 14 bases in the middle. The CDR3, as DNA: TGTGCCAGCAGCTCCGACCTGCGTGGGTCACCCCTCCACTTT. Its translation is CASSSDLRGSPLHF.

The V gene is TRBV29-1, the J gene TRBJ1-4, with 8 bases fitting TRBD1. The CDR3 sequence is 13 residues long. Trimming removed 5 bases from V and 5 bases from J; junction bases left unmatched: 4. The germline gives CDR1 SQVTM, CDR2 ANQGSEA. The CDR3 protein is CSVFWTGNEKLFF. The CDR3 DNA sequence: TGCAGCGTTTTCTGGACAGGGAATGAAAAACTGTTTTTT. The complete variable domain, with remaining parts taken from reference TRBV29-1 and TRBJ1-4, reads SAVISQKPSRDICQRGTSLTIQCQVDSQVTMMFWYRQQPGQSLTLIATANQGSEATYESGFVIDKFPISRPNLTFSTLTVSNMSPEDSSIYLCSVFWTGNEKLFFGSGTQLSVL.

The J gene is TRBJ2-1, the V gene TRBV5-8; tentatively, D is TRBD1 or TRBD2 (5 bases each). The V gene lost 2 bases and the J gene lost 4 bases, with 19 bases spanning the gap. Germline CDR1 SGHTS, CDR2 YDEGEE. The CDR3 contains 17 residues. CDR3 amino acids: CASSLFLGTPDYNEQFF. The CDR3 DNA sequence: TGTGCCAGCAGCTTATTTTTGGGGACCCCAGATTACAATGAGCAGTTCTTC.

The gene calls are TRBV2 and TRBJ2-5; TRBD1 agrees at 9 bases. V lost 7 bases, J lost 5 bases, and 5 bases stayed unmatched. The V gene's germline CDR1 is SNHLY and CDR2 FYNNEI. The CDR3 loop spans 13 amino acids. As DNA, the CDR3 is TGTGCCAGCAACCGGGACAGGGACGAGACCCAGTACTTC. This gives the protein CASNRDRDETQYF.

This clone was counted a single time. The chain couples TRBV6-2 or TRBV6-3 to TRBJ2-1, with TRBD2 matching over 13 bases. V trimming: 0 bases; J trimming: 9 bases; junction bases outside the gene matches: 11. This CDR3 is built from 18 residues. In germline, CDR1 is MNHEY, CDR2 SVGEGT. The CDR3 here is CASSYSTPRLAGGREQFF. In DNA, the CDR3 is TGTGCCAGCAGTTACTCCACCCCCCGACTAGCGGGAGGACGTGAGCAGTTCTTC.

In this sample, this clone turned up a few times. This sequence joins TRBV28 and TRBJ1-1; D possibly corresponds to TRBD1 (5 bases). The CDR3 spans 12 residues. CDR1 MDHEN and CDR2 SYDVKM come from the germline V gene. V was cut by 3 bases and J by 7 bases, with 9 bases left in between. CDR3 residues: CASSFGGFEAFF. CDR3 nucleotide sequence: TGTGCCAGCAGTTTTGGGGGGTTTGAAGCTTTCTTT.

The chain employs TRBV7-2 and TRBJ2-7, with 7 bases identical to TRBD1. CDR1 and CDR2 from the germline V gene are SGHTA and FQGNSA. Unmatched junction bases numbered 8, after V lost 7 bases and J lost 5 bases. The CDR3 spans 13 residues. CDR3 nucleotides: TGTGCCAGCACCTTCGACAGGGACGACGAGCAGTACTTC. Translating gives CASTFDRDDEQYF.

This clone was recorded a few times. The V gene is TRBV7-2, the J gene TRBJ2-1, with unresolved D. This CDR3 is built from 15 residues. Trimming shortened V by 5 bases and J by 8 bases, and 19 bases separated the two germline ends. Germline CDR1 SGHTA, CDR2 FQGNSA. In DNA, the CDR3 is TGTGCCAGCAGCCCGTCCCGGCTTGTGGTGGATGAGCAGTTCTTC. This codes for CASSPSRLVVDEQFF.

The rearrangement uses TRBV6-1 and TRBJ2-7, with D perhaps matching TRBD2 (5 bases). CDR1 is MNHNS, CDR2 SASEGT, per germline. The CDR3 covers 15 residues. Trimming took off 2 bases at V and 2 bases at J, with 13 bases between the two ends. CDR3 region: CASSERPGFTYEQYF. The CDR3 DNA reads TGTGCCAGCAGTGAAAGGCCGGGGTTTACCTACGAGCAGTACTTC.

This CDR3 is CASSLTGLGPGNTIYF. Here the CDR3 DNA reads TGTGCCAGCAGCTTGACAGGGTTGGGACCTGGAAACACCATATATTTT. This chain links TRBV5-6 with TRBJ1-3, with D perhaps matching TRBD1 (6 bases). CDR3 length: 16 residues. Between the trimmed V and J ends, which lost 1 base and 2 bases, there was a span of 13 bases. Germline V CDR1 and CDR2: SGHDT, YYEEEE.

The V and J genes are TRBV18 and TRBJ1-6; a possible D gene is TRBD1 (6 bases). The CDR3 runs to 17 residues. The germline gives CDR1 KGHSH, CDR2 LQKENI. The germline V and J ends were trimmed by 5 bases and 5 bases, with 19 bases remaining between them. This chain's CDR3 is CASSSRTVGSDNSPLHF. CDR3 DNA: TGTGCCAGCTCATCCAGGACAGTTGGATCTGATAATTCACCCCTCCACTTT.

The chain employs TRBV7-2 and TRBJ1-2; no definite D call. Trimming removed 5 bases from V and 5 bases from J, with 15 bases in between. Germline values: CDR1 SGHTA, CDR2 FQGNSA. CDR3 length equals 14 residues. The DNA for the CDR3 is TGTGCCAGCAGCCTAAGCGGGCAGGAGTATGGCTACACCTTC. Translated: CASSLSGQEYGYTF.

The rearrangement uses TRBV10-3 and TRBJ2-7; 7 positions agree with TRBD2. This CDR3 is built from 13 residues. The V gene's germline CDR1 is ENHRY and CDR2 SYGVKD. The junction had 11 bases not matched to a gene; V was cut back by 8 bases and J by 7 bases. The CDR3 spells CAIVAGPGGEQYF. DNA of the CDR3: TGTGCCATCGTCGCGGGCCCCGGGGGGGAGCAGTACTTC.

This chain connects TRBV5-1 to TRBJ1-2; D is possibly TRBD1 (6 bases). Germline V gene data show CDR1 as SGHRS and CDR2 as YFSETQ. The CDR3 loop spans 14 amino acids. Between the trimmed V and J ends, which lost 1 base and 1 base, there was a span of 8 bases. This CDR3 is CASSLRQDNYGYTF. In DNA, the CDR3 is TGCGCCAGCAGCTTGAGACAGGATAACTATGGCTACACCTTC.

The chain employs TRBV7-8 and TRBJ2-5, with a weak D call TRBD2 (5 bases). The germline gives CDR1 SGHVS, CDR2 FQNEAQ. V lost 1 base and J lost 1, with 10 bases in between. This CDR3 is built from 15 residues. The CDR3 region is CASSLERLRQETQYF. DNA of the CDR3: TGTGCCAGCAGCTTAGAGAGACTACGCCAAGAGACCCAGTACTTC.

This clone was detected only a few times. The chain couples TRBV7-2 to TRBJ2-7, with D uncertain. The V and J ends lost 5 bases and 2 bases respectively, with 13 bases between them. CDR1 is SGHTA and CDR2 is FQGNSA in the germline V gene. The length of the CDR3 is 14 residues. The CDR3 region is CASSPMIGPYEQYF. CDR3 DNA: TGTGCCAGCAGCCCCATGATCGGGCCCTACGAGCAGTACTTC.

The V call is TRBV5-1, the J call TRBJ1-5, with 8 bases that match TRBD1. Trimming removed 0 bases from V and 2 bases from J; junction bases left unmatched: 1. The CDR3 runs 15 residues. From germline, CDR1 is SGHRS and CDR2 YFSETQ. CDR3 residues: CASSLAGGGNQPQHF. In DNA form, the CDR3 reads TGCGCCAGCAGCTTGGCAGGGGGCGGCAATCAGCCCCAGCATTTT.

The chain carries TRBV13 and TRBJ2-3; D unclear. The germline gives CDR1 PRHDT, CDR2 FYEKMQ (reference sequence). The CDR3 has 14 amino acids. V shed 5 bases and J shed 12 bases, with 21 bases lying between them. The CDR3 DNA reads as TGTGCCAGCAGCCACGATATTTCGAACCAGGCCCAGTATTTT. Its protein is CASSHDISNQAQYF.

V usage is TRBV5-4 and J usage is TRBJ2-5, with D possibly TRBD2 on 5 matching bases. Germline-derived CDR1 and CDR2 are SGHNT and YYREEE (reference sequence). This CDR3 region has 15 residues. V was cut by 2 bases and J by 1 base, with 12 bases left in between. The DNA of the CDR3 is TGTGCCAGCAGCTTTAGCGCAGGCCCCCAAGAGACCCAGTACTTC. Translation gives CASSFSAGPQETQYF.

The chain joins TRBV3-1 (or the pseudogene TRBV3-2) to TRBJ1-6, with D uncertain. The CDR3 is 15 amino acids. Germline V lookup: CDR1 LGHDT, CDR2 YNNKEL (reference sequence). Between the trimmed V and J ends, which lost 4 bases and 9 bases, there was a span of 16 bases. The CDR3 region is CASSPRTTQSSPLHF. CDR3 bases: TGTGCCAGCAGCCCCCGAACCACCCAGAGTTCACCCCTCCACTTT.

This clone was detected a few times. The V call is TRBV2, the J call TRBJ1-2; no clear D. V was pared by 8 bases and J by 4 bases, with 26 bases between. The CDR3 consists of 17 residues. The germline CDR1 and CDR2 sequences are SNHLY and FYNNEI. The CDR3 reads CASLPSSLRLPLYGYTF. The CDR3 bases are TGTGCCAGCCTCCCTTCAAGCTTACGTCTACCCCTCTATGGCTACACCTTC.

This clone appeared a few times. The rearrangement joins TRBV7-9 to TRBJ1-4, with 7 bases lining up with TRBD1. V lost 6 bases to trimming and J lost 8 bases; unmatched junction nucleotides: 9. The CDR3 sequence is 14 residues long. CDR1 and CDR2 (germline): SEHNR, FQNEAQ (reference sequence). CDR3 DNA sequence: TGTGCCAGCAGTACCGACAGGGTATTCGAAAAACTGTTTTTT. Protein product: CASSTDRVFEKLFF. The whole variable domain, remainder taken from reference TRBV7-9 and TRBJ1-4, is DTGVSQNPRHKITKRGQNVTFRCDPISEHNRLYWYRQTLGQGPEFLTYFQNEAQLEKSRLLSDRFSAERPKGSFSTLEIQRTEQGDSAMYLCASSTDRVFEKLFFGSGTQLSVL.

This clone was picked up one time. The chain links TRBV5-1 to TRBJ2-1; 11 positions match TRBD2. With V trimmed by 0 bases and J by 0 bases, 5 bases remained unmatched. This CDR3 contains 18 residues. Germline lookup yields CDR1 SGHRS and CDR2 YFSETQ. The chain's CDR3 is CASSLGASGGRSYNEQFF. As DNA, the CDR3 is TGCGCCAGCAGCTTGGGAGCTAGCGGGGGGCGCTCCTACAATGAGCAGTTCTTC.

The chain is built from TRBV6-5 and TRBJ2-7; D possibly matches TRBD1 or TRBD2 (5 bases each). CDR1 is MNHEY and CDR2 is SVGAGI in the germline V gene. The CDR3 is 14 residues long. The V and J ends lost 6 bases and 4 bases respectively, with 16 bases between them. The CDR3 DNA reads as TGTGCCAGCAGCGCTACCGGGACCCTTTACGAGCAGTACTTC. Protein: CASSATGTLYEQYF.

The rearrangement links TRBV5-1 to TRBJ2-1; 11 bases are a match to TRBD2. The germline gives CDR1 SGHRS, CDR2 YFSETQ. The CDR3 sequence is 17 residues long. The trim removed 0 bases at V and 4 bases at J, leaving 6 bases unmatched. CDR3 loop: CASSLEGSGGVYNEQFF. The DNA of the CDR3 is TGCGCCAGCAGCTTGGAGGGTAGCGGGGGGGTTTACAATGAGCAGTTCTTC.

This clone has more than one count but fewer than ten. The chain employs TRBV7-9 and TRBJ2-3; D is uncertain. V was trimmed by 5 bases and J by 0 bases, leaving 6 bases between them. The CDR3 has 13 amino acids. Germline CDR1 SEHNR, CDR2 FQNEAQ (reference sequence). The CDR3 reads CASSPDSTDTQYF. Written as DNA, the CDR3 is TGTGCCAGCAGCCCAGACAGCACAGATACGCAGTATTTT.